This T cell receptor beta chain is from a study of blood T cell repertoires in COVID-19. Generated by immunoSEQ multiplex PCR, the TCRdb table keeps only in-frame clones and is missing some. The profile shows 200,000 or so clones, approximately 81% of them singletons. What was sequenced was peripheral blood. The TCR comes from a woman older than 75 with acute or convalescent COVID-19.

CDR3 sequence (DNA): TGCGCCAGCAGCCAAGATCCCGGGGGTGAGAATAAGCAGTTCTTC. Its protein is CASSQDPGGENKQFF. The chain combines TRBV4-1 with TRBJ2-1; weak D call: TRBD2 (6 bases). The CDR3 spans 15 residues. Deletions cut 0 bases from V and 11 bases from J, with 17 bases between. Germline assignment: CDR1 MGHRA and CDR2 YSYEKL.